The entry that follows covers one TCR beta chain sequence. This CDR3 contains 15 residues. Trimming stripped 0 bases from V and 6 bases from J, with 12 bases between. The V gene's germline CDR1 is SGHAT and CDR2 FQNNGV. Indicated time point: pretreatment peripheral blood. This specimen comes from a study of PD-L1 blockade in urothelial cancer. On the study more broadly: The year 2014 saw patients start atezolizumab, 1,200 mg intravenously every 3 weeks.

Produced via immunoSEQ multiplex PCR; TCRdb's table is partial and in-frame only. Among some 66,000 clones listed, 75% to 90% were seen once. The chain carries TRBV11-2 and TRBJ2-1; D possibly corresponds to TRBD1 (6 bases). The sequencing used PBMCs, collected around atezolizumab (anti-PD-L1) treatment. The receptor comes from a man aged 60-69 years with urothelial cancer. Here the CDR3 reads CASSLERGSSNEQFF. The CDR3 nucleotides read TGTGCCAGCAGCTTAGAGAGGGGGTCAAGCAATGAGCAGTTCTTC.